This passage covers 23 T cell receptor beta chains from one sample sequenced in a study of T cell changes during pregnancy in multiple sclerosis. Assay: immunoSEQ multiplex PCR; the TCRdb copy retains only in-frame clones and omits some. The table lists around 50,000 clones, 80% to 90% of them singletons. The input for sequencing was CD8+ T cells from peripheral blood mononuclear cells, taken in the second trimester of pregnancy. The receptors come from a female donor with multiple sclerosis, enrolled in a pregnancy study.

The CDR3 nucleotides read TGTGCCATCGATAGCGGGTACGAGCAGTACTTC. It is translated as CAIDSGYEQYF. V is TRBV10-3 and J is TRBJ2-7, with 7 positions matching TRBD2. This CDR3 spans 11 amino acids. J gave up 4 bases and V 8 bases, and 2 bases lay outside the gene matches. Germline-derived CDR1 and CDR2 are ENHRY and SYGVKD.

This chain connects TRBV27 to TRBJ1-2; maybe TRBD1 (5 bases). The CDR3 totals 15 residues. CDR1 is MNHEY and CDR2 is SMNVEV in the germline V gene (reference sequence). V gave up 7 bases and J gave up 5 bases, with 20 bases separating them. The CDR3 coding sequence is TGTGCCAGCAAAACGTTCCGGGACTCTTTGTATGGCTACACCTTC. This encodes CASKTFRDSLYGYTF.

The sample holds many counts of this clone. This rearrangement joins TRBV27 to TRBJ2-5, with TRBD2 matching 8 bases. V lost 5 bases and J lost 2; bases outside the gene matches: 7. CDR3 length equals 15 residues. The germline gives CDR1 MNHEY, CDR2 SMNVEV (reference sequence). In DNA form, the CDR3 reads TGTGCCAGCAGTGGAACGGGCGGGGGGCAAGAGACCCAGTACTTC. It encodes CASSGTGGGQETQYF.

In nucleotides, the CDR3 is TGTGCCAGCAGTCTAACAGGGGGGATGAACACTGAAGCTTTCTTT. It encodes CASSLTGGMNTEAFF. The chain links TRBV6-1 to TRBJ1-1, with 8 bases matching TRBD1. The CDR3 contains 15 residues. With 5 bases clipped from V and 0 bases from J, the junction kept 5 bases outside the gene matches. Germline assignment: CDR1 MNHNS and CDR2 SASEGT.

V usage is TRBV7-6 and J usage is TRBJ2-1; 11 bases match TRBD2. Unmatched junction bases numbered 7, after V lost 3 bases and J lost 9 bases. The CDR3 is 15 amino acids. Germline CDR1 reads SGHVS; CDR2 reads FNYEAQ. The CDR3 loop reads CASSLVTSGVSEQFF. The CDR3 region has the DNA TGTGCCAGCAGCTTGGTGACTAGCGGGGTTTCTGAGCAGTTCTTC.

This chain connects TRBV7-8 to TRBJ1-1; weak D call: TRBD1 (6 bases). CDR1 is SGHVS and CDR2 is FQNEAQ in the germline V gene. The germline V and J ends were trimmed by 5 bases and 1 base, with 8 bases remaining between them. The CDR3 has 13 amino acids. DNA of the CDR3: TGTGCCAGCAGCGTACAGGGGAACACTGAAGCTTTCTTT. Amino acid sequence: CASSVQGNTEAFF.

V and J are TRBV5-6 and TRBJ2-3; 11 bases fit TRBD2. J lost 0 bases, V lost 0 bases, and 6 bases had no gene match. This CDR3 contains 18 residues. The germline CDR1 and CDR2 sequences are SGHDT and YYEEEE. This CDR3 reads CASSLGLAGLPSTDTQYF. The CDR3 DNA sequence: TGTGCCAGCAGCTTGGGACTAGCGGGGTTACCTAGCACAGATACGCAGTATTTT.

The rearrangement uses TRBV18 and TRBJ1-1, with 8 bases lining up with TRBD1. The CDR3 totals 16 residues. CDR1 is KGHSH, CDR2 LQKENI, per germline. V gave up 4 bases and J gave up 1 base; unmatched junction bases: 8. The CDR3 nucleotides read TGTGCCAGCTCACGACCAGGGGGCTTAGAGAACACTGAAGCTTTCTTT. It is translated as CASSRPGGLENTEAFF.

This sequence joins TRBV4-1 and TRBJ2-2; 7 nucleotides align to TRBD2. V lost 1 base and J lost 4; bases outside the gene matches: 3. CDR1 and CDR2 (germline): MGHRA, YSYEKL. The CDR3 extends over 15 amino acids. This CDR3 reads CASSQVPGGTGELFF. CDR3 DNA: TGCGCCAGCAGCCAAGTGCCGGGGGGCACCGGGGAGCTGTTTTTT.

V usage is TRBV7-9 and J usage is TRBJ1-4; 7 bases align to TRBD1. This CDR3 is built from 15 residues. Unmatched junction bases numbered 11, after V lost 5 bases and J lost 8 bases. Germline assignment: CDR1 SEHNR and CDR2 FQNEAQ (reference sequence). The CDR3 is CASSIGTVDAEKLFF. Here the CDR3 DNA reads TGTGCCAGCAGCATCGGGACAGTCGACGCGGAAAAACTGTTTTTT.

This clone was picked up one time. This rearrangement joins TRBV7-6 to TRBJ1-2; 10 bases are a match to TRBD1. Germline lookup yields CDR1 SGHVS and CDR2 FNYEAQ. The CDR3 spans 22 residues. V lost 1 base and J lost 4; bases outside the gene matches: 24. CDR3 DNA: TGTGCCAGCAGCTTAGAGGAGTTGGACAGGGGGGGCCTTGGGGCTCGGTTCTATGGCTACACCTTC. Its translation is CASSLEELDRGGLGARFYGYTF.

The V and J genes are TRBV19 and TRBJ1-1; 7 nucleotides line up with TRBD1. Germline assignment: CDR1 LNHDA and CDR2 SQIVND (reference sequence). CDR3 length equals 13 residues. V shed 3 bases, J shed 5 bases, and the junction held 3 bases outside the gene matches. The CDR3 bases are TGTGCCAGTAGTATTGAGGGGGCTACTGAAGCTTTCTTT. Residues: CASSIEGATEAFF.

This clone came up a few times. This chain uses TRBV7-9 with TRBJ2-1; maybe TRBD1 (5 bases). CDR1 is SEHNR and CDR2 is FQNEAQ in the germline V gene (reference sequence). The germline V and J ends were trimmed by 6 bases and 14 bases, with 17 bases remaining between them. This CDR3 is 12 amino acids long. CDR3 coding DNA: TGTGCCAGCAGATCCACAGGAGTCGAGGAGTTCTTC. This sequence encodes CASRSTGVEEFF.

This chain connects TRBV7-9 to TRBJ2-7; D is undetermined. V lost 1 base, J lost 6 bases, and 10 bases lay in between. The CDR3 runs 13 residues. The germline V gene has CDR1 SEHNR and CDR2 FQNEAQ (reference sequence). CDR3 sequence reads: CASSLGAVVEQYF. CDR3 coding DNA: TGTGCCAGCAGCTTAGGCGCCGTCGTCGAGCAGTACTTC.

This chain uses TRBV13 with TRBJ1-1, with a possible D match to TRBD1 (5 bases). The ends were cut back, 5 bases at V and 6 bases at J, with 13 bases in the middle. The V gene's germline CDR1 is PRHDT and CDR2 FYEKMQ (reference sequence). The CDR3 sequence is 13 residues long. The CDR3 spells CASSPWEGSEAFF. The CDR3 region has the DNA TGTGCCAGCAGCCCGTGGGAGGGGTCTGAAGCTTTCTTT.

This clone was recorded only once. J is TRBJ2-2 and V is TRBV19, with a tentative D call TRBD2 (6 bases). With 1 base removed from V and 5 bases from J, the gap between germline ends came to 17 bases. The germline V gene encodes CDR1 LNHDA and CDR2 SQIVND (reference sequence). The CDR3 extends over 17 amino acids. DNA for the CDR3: TGTGCCAGTAGTATAGTTCCCCCCGGAGCGGGTACCGGGGAGCTGTTTTTT. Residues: CASSIVPPGAGTGELFF. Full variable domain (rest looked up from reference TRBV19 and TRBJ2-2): DGGITQSPKYLFRKEGQNVTLSCEQNLNHDAMYWYRQDPGQGLRLIYYSQIVNDFQKGDIAEGYSVSREKKESFPLTVTSAQKNPTAFYLCASSIVPPGAGTGELFFGEGSRLTVL.

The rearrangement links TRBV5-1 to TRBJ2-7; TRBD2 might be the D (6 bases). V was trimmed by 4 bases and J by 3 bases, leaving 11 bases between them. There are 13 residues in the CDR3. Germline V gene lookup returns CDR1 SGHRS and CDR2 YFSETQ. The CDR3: CASSQGLSYEQYF. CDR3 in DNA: TGCGCCAGCAGCCAGGGACTCAGCTACGAGCAGTACTTC.

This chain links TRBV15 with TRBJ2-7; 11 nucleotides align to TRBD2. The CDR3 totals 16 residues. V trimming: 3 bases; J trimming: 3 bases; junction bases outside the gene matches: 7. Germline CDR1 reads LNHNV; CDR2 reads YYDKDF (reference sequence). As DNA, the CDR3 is TGTGCCACCAGCAGCCGCAGACTAGCGGGAATCTACGAGCAGTACTTC. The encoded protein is CATSSRRLAGIYEQYF.

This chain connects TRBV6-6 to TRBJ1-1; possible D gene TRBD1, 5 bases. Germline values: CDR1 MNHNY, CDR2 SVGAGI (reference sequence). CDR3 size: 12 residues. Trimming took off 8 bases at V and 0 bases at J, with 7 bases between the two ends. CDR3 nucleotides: TGTGCCAGCCGGGGGATGAACACTGAAGCTTTCTTT. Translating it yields CASRGMNTEAFF.

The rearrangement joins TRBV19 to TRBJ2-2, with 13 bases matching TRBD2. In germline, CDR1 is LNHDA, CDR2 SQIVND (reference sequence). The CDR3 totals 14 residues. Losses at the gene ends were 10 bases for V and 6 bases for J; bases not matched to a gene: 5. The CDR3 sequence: CAITSGGAAGELFF. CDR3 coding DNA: TGTGCCATCACTAGCGGGGGGGCCGCCGGGGAGCTGTTTTTT.

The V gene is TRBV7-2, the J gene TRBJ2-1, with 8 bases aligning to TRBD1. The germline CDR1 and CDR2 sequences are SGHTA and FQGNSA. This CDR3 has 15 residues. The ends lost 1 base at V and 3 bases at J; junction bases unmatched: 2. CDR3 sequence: CASSLDRGFYNEQFF. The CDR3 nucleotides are TGTGCCAGCAGCTTAGACAGGGGGTTCTACAATGAGCAGTTCTTC.

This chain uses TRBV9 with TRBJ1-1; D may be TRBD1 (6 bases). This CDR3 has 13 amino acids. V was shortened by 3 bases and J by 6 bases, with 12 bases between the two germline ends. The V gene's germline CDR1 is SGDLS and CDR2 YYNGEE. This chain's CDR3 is CASSATGIAEAFF. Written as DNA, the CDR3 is TGTGCCAGCAGCGCCACAGGGATCGCTGAAGCTTTCTTT.

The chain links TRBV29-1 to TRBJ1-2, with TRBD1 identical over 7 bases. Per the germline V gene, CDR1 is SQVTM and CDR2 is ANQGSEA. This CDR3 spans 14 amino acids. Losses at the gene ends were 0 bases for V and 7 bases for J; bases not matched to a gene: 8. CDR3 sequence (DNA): TGCAGCGTTGAAGACAGGGGGATAAGTCGTGGCTACACCTTC. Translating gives CSVEDRGISRGYTF.